The clone carrying this T cell receptor beta chain came up a few times. Germline CDR1 reads SGHRS; CDR2 reads YFSETQ. This CDR3 has 14 amino acids. V dropped 5 bases and J dropped 0 bases, with 12 bases sitting between them. TCRbeta library preparation incorporated unique molecular identifiers. TCRdb redid the calling of the PCR reads with MiXCR, one entry per CDR3 protein. The sample records just under 550,000 distinct CDR3 sequences, about 16% being singletons. This entry is derived from a study of T-cell reconstitution after alpha-beta-depleted transplantation in children. This clonotype was obtained from a human donor who donated a stem cell graft to a child with acute lymphoblastic leukemia. The chain is built from TRBV5-1 and TRBJ2-7, with a weak D call TRBD2 (5 bases). Here the sequenced sample was PBMCs from the stem cell graft donor, taken from the stem cell graft. The CDR3: CASRGMGSSYEQYF. CDR3 DNA: TGCGCCAGCAGGGGAATGGGGAGCTCCTACGAGCAGTACTTC.